This T cell receptor (beta chain) originates from a study of blood T cells in healthy people across ages. The table lists this clonotype with a few counts. The use of a sample-barcoded 5' primer and a J-beta primer mix characterized a second PCR of roughly 6 to 11 cycles. Each cDNA molecule was tagged by a template-switch adaptor that had 12 random nucleotides. TCRdb reprocessed the 5' RACE reads via MiXCR and lists one record per CDR3 protein. The sample has roughly 2 million distinct CDR3 sequences, roughly 49% seen once; the top ten hold over 2%. With each sample, at least 5 micrograms of total RNA were extracted. The sequence derives from a woman aged 40 to 49 in good health. Sequenced input: blood.

This CDR3 reads CASSLIMVAGGSDTQYF. The CDR3, as DNA: TGTGCCAGCAGCTTAATAATGGTCGCAGGGGGTTCAGATACGCAGTATTTT. The rearrangement joins TRBV7-3 to TRBJ2-3, with 7 positions matching TRBD1. Losses at the gene ends were 1 base for V and 4 bases for J; bases not matched to a gene: 11. The CDR3 is 17 residues long. Germline CDR1 and CDR2: SGHTA and FQGTGA.